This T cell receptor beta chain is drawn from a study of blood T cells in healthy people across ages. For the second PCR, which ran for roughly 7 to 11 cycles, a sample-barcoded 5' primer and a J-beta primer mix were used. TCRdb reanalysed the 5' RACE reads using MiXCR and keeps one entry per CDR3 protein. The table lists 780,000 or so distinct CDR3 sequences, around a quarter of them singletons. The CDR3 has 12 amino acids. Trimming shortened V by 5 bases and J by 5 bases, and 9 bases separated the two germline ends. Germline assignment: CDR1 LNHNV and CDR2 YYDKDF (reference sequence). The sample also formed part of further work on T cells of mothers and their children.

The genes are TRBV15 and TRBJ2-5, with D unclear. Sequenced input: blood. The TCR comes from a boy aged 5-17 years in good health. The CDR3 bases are TGTGCCACCAGCCCCCCGTCGGAGACCCAGTACTTC. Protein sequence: CATSPPSETQYF. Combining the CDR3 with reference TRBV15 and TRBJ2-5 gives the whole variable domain DAMVIQNPRYQVTQFGKPVTLSCSQTLNHNVMYWYQQKSSQAPKLLFHYYDKDFNNEADTPDNFQSRRPNTSFCFLDIRSPGLGDTAMYLCATSPPSETQYFGPGTRLLVL.